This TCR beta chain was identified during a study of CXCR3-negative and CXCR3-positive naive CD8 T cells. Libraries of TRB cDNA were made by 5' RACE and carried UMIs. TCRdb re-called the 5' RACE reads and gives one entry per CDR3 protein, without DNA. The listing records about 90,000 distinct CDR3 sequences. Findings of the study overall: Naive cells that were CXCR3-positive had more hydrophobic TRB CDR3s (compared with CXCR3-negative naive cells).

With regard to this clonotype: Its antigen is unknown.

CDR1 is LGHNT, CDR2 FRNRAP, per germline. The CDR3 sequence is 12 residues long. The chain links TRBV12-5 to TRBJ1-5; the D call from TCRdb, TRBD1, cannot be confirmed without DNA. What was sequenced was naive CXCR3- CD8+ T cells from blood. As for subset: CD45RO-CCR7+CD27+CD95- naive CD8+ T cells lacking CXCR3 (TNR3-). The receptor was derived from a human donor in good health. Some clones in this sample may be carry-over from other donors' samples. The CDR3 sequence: CASAKGGGTPHF. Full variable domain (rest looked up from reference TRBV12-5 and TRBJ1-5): DARVTQTPRHKVTEMGQEVTMRCQPILGHNTVFWYRQTMMQGLELLAYFRNRAPLDDSGMPKDRFSAEMPDATLATLKIQPSEPRDSAVYFCASAKGGGTPHFGDGTRLSIL.